This T cell receptor (beta chain) is drawn from a study of cytomegalovirus exposure and HLA in healthy donors. A few counts support this clone. The CDR3 sequence is 15 residues long. Germline CDR1 reads ENHRY; CDR2 reads SYGVKD. Deletions cut 0 bases from V and 3 bases from J, with 12 bases between. PCR involved 60 Vbeta and 13 Jbeta primers. Method: immunoSEQ multiplex PCR; TCRdb's copy keeps in-frame clones and lacks some. This table holds about 120,000 clones, 65% to 80% found once. This TCR came from a human donor in good health. This chain links TRBV10-3 with TRBJ2-7, with D maybe TRBD2 (6 bases). The sequencing sample was made of PBMCs. CDR3 DNA sequence: TGTGCCATCAGTGAGTCAGGCTCCGGGGGCTACGAGCAGTACTTC. It translates to CAISESGSGGYEQYF.